This entry lists 3 T cell receptor beta chains sequenced from one sample in a study of blood T cell repertoires in COVID-19. Data came from immunoSEQ multiplex PCR; TCRdb stores just in-frame clones and leaves some out. Among about 410,000 clones listed, around 89% were seen once. Sequenced: peripheral blood. The receptors derive from a woman aged 40 to 50 with COVID-19, enrolled during active disease.

The J gene is TRBJ2-5, the V gene TRBV28, with a tentative D call TRBD1 (5 bases). The V and J ends lost 5 bases and 10 bases respectively, with 8 bases between them. CDR1 MDHEN and CDR2 SYDVKM come from the germline V gene. The CDR3 has 10 residues. Here the CDR3 reads CASSRGRQYF. The CDR3 coding sequence is TGTGCCAGCAGTAGGGGCCGCCAGTACTTC.

The V and J genes are TRBV10-3 and TRBJ1-5; D possibly corresponds to TRBD1 (5 bases). The CDR3 sequence is 13 residues long. V lost 8 bases to trimming and J lost 4 bases, with 12 bases between them. Germline lookup yields CDR1 ENHRY and CDR2 SYGVKD. CDR3 residues: CAISHGGNQPQHF. In DNA, the CDR3 is TGTGCCATCTCACACGGGGGTAATCAGCCCCAGCATTTT.

V usage is TRBV28 and J usage is TRBJ2-7; a weak D match, TRBD1 (6 bases). The germline V gene encodes CDR1 MDHEN and CDR2 SYDVKM. CDR3 length: 14 residues. Trimming took 6 bases from V and 2 from J, leaving 14 bases between them. In DNA, the CDR3 is TGTGCCAGCAGAACTTACAGGGCCGCCTACGAGCAGTACTTC. As protein: CASRTYRAAYEQYF.